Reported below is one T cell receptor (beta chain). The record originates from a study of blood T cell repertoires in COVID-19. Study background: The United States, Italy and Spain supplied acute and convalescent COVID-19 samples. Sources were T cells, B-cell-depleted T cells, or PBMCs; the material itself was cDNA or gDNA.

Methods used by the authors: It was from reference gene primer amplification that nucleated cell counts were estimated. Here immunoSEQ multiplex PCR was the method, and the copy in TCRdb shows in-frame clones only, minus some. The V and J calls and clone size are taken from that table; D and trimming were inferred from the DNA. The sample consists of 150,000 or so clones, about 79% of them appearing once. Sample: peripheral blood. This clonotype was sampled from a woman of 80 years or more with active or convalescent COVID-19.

In nucleotides, the CDR3 is TGTGCCAGCCTCACCGGGCTAGCCGGCTACGAGCAGTACTTC. Translating it yields CASLTGLAGYEQYF. This chain joins TRBV6-6 and TRBJ2-7; D is possibly TRBD2 (5 bases). In germline, CDR1 is MNHNY, CDR2 SVGAGI (reference sequence). CDR3 length equals 14 residues. Trimming stripped 8 bases from V and 3 bases from J, with 17 bases between.